Sequencing of this TCR beta chain was carried out in a study of control samples from healthy donors and cancer patients. Produced via immunoSEQ multiplex PCR; TCRdb's table is partial and in-frame only. The table shows 150,000 to 200,000 clones, with about 87% occurring only once. The material sequenced was blood. This receptor was identified in a man aged 30 to 45 in good health.

The CDR3 is CASSSGTNTEAFF. The CDR3 bases are TGCGCCAGCAGCTCCGGGACGAACACTGAAGCTTTCTTT. This chain links TRBV5-1 with TRBJ1-1, with D possibly TRBD1 on 5 matching bases. The length of the CDR3 is 13 residues. Trimming stripped 3 bases from V and 1 base from J, with 7 bases between. CDR1 is SGHRS and CDR2 is YFSETQ in the germline V gene. Based on the CDR3 plus reference TRBV5-1 and TRBJ1-1, the full variable domain is KAGVTQTPRYLIKTRGQQVTLSCSPISGHRSVSWYQQTPGQGLQFLFEYFSETQRNKGNFPGRFSGRQFSNSRSEMNVSTLELGDSALYLCASSSGTNTEAFFGQGTRLTVV.